This T cell receptor (beta chain) originates from a study of cytomegalovirus exposure and HLA in healthy donors. The PCR contained 60 Vbeta and 13 Jbeta primers. Authors' processing steps: A later analysis tallied 87 million or so unique TCR beta chains, approximately 11 million of them shared. Some clones are missing from TCRdb's copy, which holds only in-frame ones; the method was immunoSEQ multiplex PCR. Clone size and the V and J calls come from that table; the DNA yielded D and trimming. The sample has tens of thousands of clones, around four fifths seen once; the top ten hold 9.7%. Those who donated were healthy bone marrow donors. This clone was counted once. CDR1 is MDHEN and CDR2 is SYDVKM in the germline V gene. The CDR3 covers 17 residues. The V segment lost 5 bases and the J segment 5 bases; nucleotides outside the gene matches: 14.

This chain joins TRBV28 and TRBJ2-7, with 11 bases identical to TRBD1. The receptor comes from a man aged 35-49 years in good health and CMV-seronegative. The sample consisted of PBMCs. In nucleotides, the CDR3 is TGTGCCAGCAGTGCCGCCGCCCCCGGGACAGGGGGGAACGAGCAGTACTTC. Translating gives CASSAAAPGTGGNEQYF.